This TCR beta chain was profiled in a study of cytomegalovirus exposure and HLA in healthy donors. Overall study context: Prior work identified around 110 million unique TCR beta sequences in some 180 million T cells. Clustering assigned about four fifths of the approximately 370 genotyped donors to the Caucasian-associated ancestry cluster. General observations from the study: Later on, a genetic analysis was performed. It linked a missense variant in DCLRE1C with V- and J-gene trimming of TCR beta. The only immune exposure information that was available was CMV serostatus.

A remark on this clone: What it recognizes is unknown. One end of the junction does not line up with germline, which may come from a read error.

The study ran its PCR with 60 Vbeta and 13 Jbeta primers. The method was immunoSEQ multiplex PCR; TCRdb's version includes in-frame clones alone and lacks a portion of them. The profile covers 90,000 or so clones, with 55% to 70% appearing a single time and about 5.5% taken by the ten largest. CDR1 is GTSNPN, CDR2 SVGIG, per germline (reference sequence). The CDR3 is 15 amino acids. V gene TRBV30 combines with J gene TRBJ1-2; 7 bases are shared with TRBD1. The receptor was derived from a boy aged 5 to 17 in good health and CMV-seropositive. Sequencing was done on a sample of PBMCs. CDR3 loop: CAWRGGRGPNYGYPF. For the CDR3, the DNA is TGTGCCTGGAGGGGGGGTAGGGGGCCTAACTATGGCTACCCCTTC.